This TCR beta chain is drawn from a study of cytomegalovirus exposure and HLA in healthy donors. Study results and caveats: Reportedly, HLA-A and HLA-B alleles of most subjects were accurately predicted from TCR beta. The authors later found TCR association rates varying by HLA locus, with DRB1 most and HLA-C fewest.

All the people who gave samples were healthy bone marrow donors. With regard to this clone: What it recognizes is unknown.

PCR was performed using 60 Vbeta and 13 Jbeta primers. Here immunoSEQ multiplex PCR was the method, and the copy in TCRdb shows in-frame clones only, minus some. The table for this sample gives 150,000 to 200,000 clones. Germline-derived CDR1 and CDR2 are MGHRA and YSYEKL. The CDR3 covers 17 residues. Trimming left V 0 bases short and J 4 bases short, with 18 bases between. The chain joins TRBV4-1 to TRBJ1-1; tentatively, D is TRBD1 (6 bases). This receptor was obtained from a woman aged 18-29 years in good health and CMV-seropositive. The sequencing sample was made of PBMCs. DNA of the CDR3: TGCGCCAGCAGCCAAGAATTGACCGGGCACAGGGTCACTGAAGCTTTCTTT. It specifies CASSQELTGHRVTEAFF.